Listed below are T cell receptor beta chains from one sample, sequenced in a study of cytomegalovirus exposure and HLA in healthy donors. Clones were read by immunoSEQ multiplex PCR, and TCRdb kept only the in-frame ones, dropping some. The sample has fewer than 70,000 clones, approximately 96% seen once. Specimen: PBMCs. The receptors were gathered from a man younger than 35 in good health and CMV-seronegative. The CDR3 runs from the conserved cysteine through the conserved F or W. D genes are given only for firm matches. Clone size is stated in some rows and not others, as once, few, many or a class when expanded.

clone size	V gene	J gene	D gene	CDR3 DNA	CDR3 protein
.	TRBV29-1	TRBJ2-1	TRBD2	TGCAGCGGGACTAGTAGTCCTGGTGAGCAGTTCTTC	CSGTSSPGEQFF
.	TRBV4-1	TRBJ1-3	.	TGCGCCAGCAGCCAAGTAACGAGTTTTGGAAACACCATATATTTT	CASSQVTSFGNTIYF
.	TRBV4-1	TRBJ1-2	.	TGCGCCAGCAGCCAAGAACAGGGTCCTTATGGCTACACCTTC	CASSQEQGPYGYTF
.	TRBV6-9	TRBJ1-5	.	TGTGCCAGCAGTTATCCCAGGCGTCAGCCCCAGCATTTT	CASSYPRRQPQHF
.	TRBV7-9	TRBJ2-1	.	TGTGCCAGCAGCTTAGTTAGCGGTTCCTCCTACAATGAGCAGTTCTTC	CASSLVSGSSYNEQFF
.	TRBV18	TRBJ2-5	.	TGTGCCAGCTCACCGACTTCTGGAAAACAAGAGACCCAGTACTTC	CASSPTSGKQETQYF
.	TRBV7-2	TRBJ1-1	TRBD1	TGTGCCAGCAGTCGTACAGGGGGCTTCACTGAAGCTTTCTTT	CASSRTGGFTEAFF
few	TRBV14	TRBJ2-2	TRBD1	TGTGCCAGCAGCCCAACGGGACAGGGACACACCGGGGAGCTGTTTTTT	CASSPTGQGHTGELFF
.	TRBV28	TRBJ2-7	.	TGTGCCAGCAGTGGCGGCGGGCGGTCCTACGAGCAGTACTTC	CASSGGGRSYEQYF
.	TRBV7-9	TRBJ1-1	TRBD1	TGTGCCAGCAGCTTGCCGCAGGGGGCCGACACTGAAGCTTTCTTT	CASSLPQGADTEAFF
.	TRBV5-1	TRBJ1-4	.	TGCGCCAGCAGCGCCCTGGGCAGCTTTAGCGCTAGGGAAAAACTGTTTTTT	CASSALGSFSAREKLFF